This T cell receptor beta chain appears in the sequencing data of a study of CD8 T cells in Susac syndrome. The authors sequenced TCR beta from blood CD8+ and CD4+ T cells. Random hexamers were used to reverse transcribe the RNA input (roughly 0.5 to 1 ug). The CDR3 of TCR beta was amplified by immunoSEQ multiplex PCR across 54 Vbeta and 13 Jbeta. Using its own MiXCR run on the immunoSEQ multiplex PCR reads, TCRdb lists one record per CDR3 protein. The sample holds roughly 120,000 distinct CDR3 sequences, around 94% seen once. The sequence came from a human donor with multiple sclerosis. Sample: CD4+ T cells from PBMCs.

The CDR3 sequence is CASSQGAWGNQPQHF. The CDR3 DNA is TGTGCCAGCAGCCAGGGGGCTTGGGGCAATCAGCCCCAGCATTTT. The chain uses TRBV7-9 and TRBJ1-5; 8 bases align to TRBD1. This CDR3 contains 15 residues. Germline V lookup: CDR1 SEHNR, CDR2 FQNEAQ (reference sequence). The junction had 5 bases not matched to a gene; V was cut back by 5 bases and J by 2 bases.